The rows below give T cell receptor beta chains drawn from one sample of a study of shared clonotypes between healthy human individuals. Only in-frame clones appear in the TCRdb table, and some are missing; sequencing was by immunoSEQ multiplex PCR. Here the sample spans 400,000 to 600,000 clones, 75% to 80% being singletons. Source material: PBMCs. These receptor sequences come from a woman aged 40-49 years in good health. Some clones in this sample may be carry-over from other donors' samples. Both conserved end residues are part of each CDR3. D genes are given only for firm matches. The size of a clone is reported for some rows only, either as once, few or many, or as a class for expanded clones.

d_gene | j_gene | v_gene | abundance | CDR3aa | CDR3nt
. | TRBJ1-6 | TRBV7-2 | . | CASSPTGGARNSPLHF | TGTGCCAGCAGCCCCACGGGCGGGGCCAGAAATTCACCCCTCCACTTT
. | TRBJ2-1 | TRBV27 | . | CASSLDSNRYNEQFF | TGTGCCAGCAGTCTAGACTCTAACCGTTACAATGAGCAGTTCTTC
. | TRBJ1-3 | TRBV19 | . | CASSIHGTSSGNTIYF | TGTGCCAGTAGTATTCACGGGACGAGCTCTGGAAACACCATATATTTT
TRBD1 | TRBJ1-4 | TRBV5-1 | many | CASSPIQGADEKLFF | TGCGCCAGCAGCCCCATACAGGGGGCGGATGAAAAACTGTTTTTT
TRBD1 | TRBJ1-4 | TRBV29-1 | few | CSVRHRGWGEKLFF | TGCAGCGTCAGACACAGGGGATGGGGAGAAAAACTGTTTTTT
. | TRBJ1-2 | TRBV14 | once | CASSQDPQRYTF | TGTGCCAGCAGCCAAGATCCCCAGCGCTACACCTTC
. | TRBJ2-7 | TRBV6-5 | . | CATTANSYEQYF | TGTGCCACGACAGCGAACAGCTACGAGCAGTACTTC
. | TRBJ1-1 | TRBV18 | . | CATLRGGEGTEAFF | TGTGCCACCCTCCGCGGGGGAGAGGGGACTGAAGCTTTCTTT
. | TRBJ2-7 | TRBV7-8 | few | CASSLGPVSGYEQYF | TGTGCCAGCAGCTTAGGTCCAGTTTCGGGCTACGAGCAGTACTTC
TRBD1 | TRBJ1-1 | TRBV6-1 | few | CASSEAGGQGTTEAFF | TGTGCCAGCAGTGAAGCTGGGGGACAGGGGACCACTGAAGCTTTCTTT
TRBD2 | TRBJ2-7 | TRBV4-2 | few | CASSLTIPSGTSYEQYF | TGTGCCAGCAGCCTAACGATACCTAGCGGGACCTCCTACGAGCAGTACTTC
TRBD2 | TRBJ2-3 | TRBV6-1 | . | CASSSGLAGTDTQYF | TGTGCCAGCAGTTCGGGACTAGCTGGCACAGATACGCAGTATTTT
. | TRBJ2-7 | TRBV7-2 | . | CASSLAASTYEQYF | TGTGCCAGCAGCTTAGCGGCCTCAACCTACGAGCAGTACTTC
TRBD2 | TRBJ2-5 | TRBV9 | . | CASSVGAGGRTETQYF | TGTGCCAGCAGCGTAGGAGCGGGAGGGCGGACGGAGACCCAGTACTTC
. | TRBJ2-7 | TRBV5-1 | . | CASSLSQGPYEQYF | TGCGCCAGCAGCTTGAGTCAGGGGCCCTACGAGCAGTACTTC
. | TRBJ1-1 | TRBV5-4 | . | CASENTGGTTEAFF | TGTGCCAGCGAAAATACTGGCGGGACCACTGAAGCTTTCTTT
TRBD1 | TRBJ2-1 | TRBV18 | . | CASSPGAGGNEQFF | TGTGCCAGCTCACCAGGAGCAGGGGGCAATGAGCAGTTCTTC
TRBD2 | TRBJ2-1 | TRBV7-9 | . | CASSPGGRGRRHNEQFF | TGTGCCAGCAGCCCGGGCGGGCGCGGGAGGAGGCACAATGAGCAGTTCTTC
. | TRBJ2-6 | TRBV25-1 | . | CASSDPRWANVLTF | TGTGCCAGCAGTGACCCCCGCTGGGCCAACGTCCTGACTTTC
TRBD1 | TRBJ1-5 | TRBV6-6 | . | CASSTGTDNQPQHF | TGTGCCAGCTCTACCGGGACAGACAATCAGCCCCAGCATTTT
TRBD1 | TRBJ1-4 | TRBV27 | . | CASSPGQGVRSGEKLFF | TGTGCCAGCAGCCCGGGACAGGGGGTCCGTTCGGGTGAAAAACTGTTTTTT
. | TRBJ2-6 | TRBV15 | few | CATSRASAGGSGANVLTF | TGTGCCACCAGCAGAGCTTCGGCCGGGGGCTCTGGGGCCAACGTCCTGACTTTC
TRBD2 | TRBJ2-3 | TRBV9 | once | CASSVVSSGRATDTQYF | TGTGCCAGCAGCGTAGTTTCTAGCGGGAGGGCCACAGATACGCAGTATTTT
TRBD2 | TRBJ2-1 | TRBV5-4 | . | CASSSGLAGRSSYNEQFF | TGTGCCAGCAGCTCGGGACTAGCGGGACGAAGCTCCTACAATGAGCAGTTCTTC
TRBD1 | TRBJ1-2 | TRBV10-3 | once | CAISLGTDHGYTF | TGTGCCATCAGCCTCGGGACAGACCATGGCTACACCTTC
. | TRBJ2-7 | TRBV7-9 | . | CASSLAGALHEQYF | TGTGCCAGCAGCTTGGCAGGGGCACTCCACGAGCAGTACTTC
TRBD2 | TRBJ2-7 | TRBV11-2 | . | CASSYTPGLAVYEQYF | TGTGCCAGCAGCTATACCCCGGGACTAGCGGTATACGAGCAGTACTTC
TRBD1 | TRBJ1-5 | TRBV27 | . | CASGSPGTGALNQPQHF | TGTGCCAGCGGGTCCCCCGGGACAGGGGCCCTCAATCAGCCCCAGCATTTT
. | TRBJ2-2 | TRBV4-2 | . | CASSLAVRDTGELFF | TGTGCCAGCAGCCTCGCGGTCAGAGACACCGGGGAGCTGTTTTTT
. | TRBJ2-5 | TRBV6-1 | . | CASSDVGVGTQYF | TGTGCCAGCAGTGATGTGGGAGTGGGGACCCAGTACTTC
TRBD2 | TRBJ2-5 | TRBV19 | . | CASNGATSGSFGYETQYF | TGTGCCAGTAATGGGGCGACTAGCGGGAGTTTTGGGTATGAGACCCAGTACTTC
. | TRBJ2-6 | TRBV7-8 | . | CASSLNFYLQGEGANVLTF | TGTGCCAGCAGCCTAAACTTTTACTTACAGGGTGAGGGGGCCAACGTCCTGACTTTC
. | TRBJ2-7 | TRBV27 | . | CASSFRFGQVYEQYF | TGTGCCAGCAGTTTTCGTTTTGGTCAGGTCTACGAGCAGTACTTC
. | TRBJ2-7 | TRBV7-2 | . | CASSPMLDPYEQYF | TGTGCCAGCAGCCCCATGTTAGACCCCTACGAGCAGTACTTC